The 10 T cell receptor beta chains in this list originate from one sample, sequenced in a study of shared clonotypes between healthy human individuals. Produced via immunoSEQ multiplex PCR; TCRdb's table is partial and in-frame only. Of 2 million to 2.5 million clones listed, approximately 96% are singletons. Sequenced input: naive CD4+ T cells sorted from blood. Documented subset: CD45RA+ positively selected. The receptors come from a man aged 18 to 35 in good health.

The rearrangement uses TRBV10-3 and TRBJ2-7; no clear D gene. V lost 3 bases to trimming and J lost 1 base, with 7 bases between them. Germline V lookup: CDR1 ENHRY, CDR2 SYGVKD. The CDR3 spans 13 residues. CDR3 region: CAISDWGSYEQYF. The CDR3 DNA is TGTGCCATCAGTGATTGGGGATCCTACGAGCAGTACTTC.

The rearrangement joins TRBV21-1 to TRBJ1-2. TRBV21-1 is deemed a pseudogene. This CDR3 spans 13 amino acids. DNA of the CDR3: TGTGCCAGCAGCAAAGGGCCAGGACTATGGCCCACCTTC. This encodes CASSKGPGLWPTF.

The V and J genes are TRBV9 and TRBJ2-7; tentative D call: TRBD2 (5 bases). Germline V lookup: CDR1 SGDLS, CDR2 YYNGEE. V was cut by 1 base and J by 0 bases, with 14 bases left in between. CDR3 length equals 16 residues. The CDR3 region is CASSVTGNLSSYEQYF. CDR3 nucleotide sequence: TGTGCCAGCAGCGTAACCGGGAACCTGAGCTCCTACGAGCAGTACTTC.

V usage is TRBV6-5 and J usage is TRBJ2-7; 12 bases fit TRBD1. J was trimmed by 6 bases and V by 4 bases; bases with no gene match: 10. Germline V CDR1 and CDR2: MNHEY, SVGAGI. This CDR3 has 16 residues. CDR3 in DNA: TGTGCCAGCAGTTCCTCCGGGACAGGGGGCACTGGCGAGCAGTACTTC. Protein product: CASSSSGTGGTGEQYF.

The chain links TRBV7-8 to TRBJ1-5, with D possibly TRBD1 on 5 matching bases. Trimming removed 1 base from V and 3 bases from J, with 13 bases in between. Germline CDR1 reads SGHVS; CDR2 reads FQNEAQ. The CDR3 is 16 amino acids. CDR3 DNA sequence: TGTGCCAGCAGCTTAGATCAGAGACAGCTCAATCAGCCCCAGCATTTT. Translated, it gives CASSLDQRQLNQPQHF. The complete variable domain, with remaining parts taken from reference TRBV7-8 and TRBJ1-5, reads GAGVSQSPRYKVAKRGQDVALRCDPISGHVSLFWYQQALGQGPEFLTYFQNEAQLDKSGLPSDRFFAERPEGSVSTLKIQRTQQEDSAVYLCASSLDQRQLNQPQHFGDGTRLSIL.

This clone was seen a single time. V usage is TRBV10-1 and J usage is TRBJ1-2; weak D call: TRBD1 (5 bases). CDR3 length: 14 residues. With 6 bases removed from V and 2 bases from J, the gap between germline ends came to 13 bases. Looked up from germline, CDR1 is WNHNN and CDR2 is SYGVQD (reference sequence). The CDR3 DNA follows: TGCGCCAGCAGCCCCGGGACCTCAAACTATGGCTACACCTTC. It codes for CASSPGTSNYGYTF.

Remarks on this clone: In the same sample, other DNA sequences code for this CDR3. The chain couples TRBV5-4 to TRBJ2-2; D is possibly TRBD2 (6 bases). The CDR3 has 15 residues. V shed 0 bases and J shed 2 bases, with 8 bases lying between them. Germline loops: CDR1 SGHNT, CDR2 YYREEE (reference sequence). The CDR3 region is CASSLAGVNTGELFF. CDR3 bases: TGTGCCAGCAGCTTGGCGGGGGTAAACACCGGGGAGCTGTTTTTT.

The chain uses TRBV10-2 and TRBJ2-1; 7 bases match TRBD2. J was trimmed by 10 bases and V by 10 bases; bases with no gene match: 7. This CDR3 region has 11 residues. Germline values: CDR1 WSHSY, CDR2 SAAADI. The CDR3 DNA is TGCGCCACCTCACCGGGACTAGAGCAGTTCTTC. As protein: CATSPGLEQFF.

The genes are TRBV28 and TRBJ2-5; D may be TRBD2 (7 bases). This CDR3 contains 15 residues. The germline gives CDR1 MDHEN, CDR2 SYDVKM. Trimming cost V 5 bases and J 2 bases, with 15 bases left between them. The CDR3 loop reads CASSGPRGAQETQYF. In DNA form, the CDR3 reads TGTGCCAGCAGTGGCCCCCGGGGGGCACAAGAGACCCAGTACTTC. The full variable domain, completed using reference TRBV28 and TRBJ2-5, is DVKVTQSSRYLVKRTGEKVFLECVQDMDHENMFWYRQDPGLGLRLIYFSYDVKMKEKGDIPEGYSVSREKKERFSLILESASTNQTSMYLCASSGPRGAQETQYFGPGTRLLVL.

V and J are TRBV5-4 and TRBJ1-1; D unclear. Germline V gene sequence: CDR1 SGHNT, CDR2 YYREEE (reference sequence). With 0 bases removed from V and 2 bases from J, the gap between germline ends came to 8 bases. The CDR3 spans 14 residues. CDR3 in DNA: TGTGCCAGCAGCTTGGGTAGCTATAACACTGAAGCTTTCTTT. Amino acid sequence: CASSLGSYNTEAFF.